This T cell receptor (beta chain) was identified in a study of OX40 agonist ivuxolimab in advanced cancers. In the study overall: Patients were given ivuxolimab, an antibody that agonizes OX40 (CD134). Dose-escalation patients' cancers were hepatocellular carcinoma, melanoma, renal cell or head and neck cancer. Study conclusions and caveats: In CD8+ T cells, expanded clones were on average more numerous than in CD4+.

Concerning this clone itself: Its antigen is not identified.

Germline V gene sequence: CDR1 SGHRS, CDR2 YFSETQ. Unmatched junction bases numbered 6, after V lost 3 bases and J lost 6 bases. This CDR3 is 14 amino acids long. The assay was immunoSEQ multiplex PCR, and TCRdb's table has in-frame clones only and misses some. Of roughly 48,000 clones listed, about 88% are singletons. If patients had autoimmune disease history or systemic immunosuppression, they were excluded. V usage is TRBV5-1 and J usage is TRBJ1-2; 9 bases are a match to TRBD1. The material was CD4+ or CD8+ T cells sorted from blood, obtained in a trial of the OX40 agonist ivuxolimab. The clonotype originates from an adult with an advanced solid tumor such as melanoma, head and neck, liver or kidney cancer. In nucleotides, the CDR3 is TGCGCCAGCAGCTCCGGGACAGGGCTTGATGGCTACACCTTC. Its translation: CASSSGTGLDGYTF.